These 26 T cell receptor beta chains were sequenced from one sample in a study of blood T cell repertoires in COVID-19. Assay: immunoSEQ multiplex PCR; the TCRdb copy retains only in-frame clones and omits some. The sample has about 230,000 clones, about nine tenths seen once. Sequenced: peripheral blood. The receptors derive from a man aged 45 to 65 with COVID-19, enrolled during active disease.

The genes are TRBV29-1 and TRBJ2-2, with D possibly being TRBD1 (6 bases). The germline V gene encodes CDR1 SQVTM and CDR2 ANQGSEA. The CDR3 spans 12 residues. V was clipped by 8 bases and J by 4 bases, with 11 bases between them. The CDR3 spells CSFRGTTGELFF. The CDR3 DNA reads TGCAGCTTTAGGGGGACCACCGGGGAGCTGTTTTTT.

This rearrangement joins TRBV6-5 to TRBJ2-2, with 10 bases matching TRBD1. Germline CDR1 reads MNHEY; CDR2 reads SVGAGI. The CDR3 runs to 15 residues. V shed 6 bases, J shed 1 base, and the junction held 2 bases outside the gene matches. CDR3 nucleotide sequence: TGTGCCAGCAGGACAGGGGGCCGGAACACCGGGGAGCTGTTTTTT. This sequence encodes CASRTGGRNTGELFF.

The genes are TRBV6-5 and TRBJ2-5; the D gene is possibly TRBD2 (5 bases). V gave up 8 bases and J gave up 5 bases, with 12 bases separating them. CDR1 is MNHEY, CDR2 SVGAGI, per germline. CDR3 size: 12 residues. The CDR3 DNA is TGTGCCAGCCGGTCCTGGGAGGAGACCCAGTACTTC. Residues: CASRSWEETQYF.

This rearrangement joins TRBV7-9 to TRBJ2-3, with D unclear. The V end lost 5 bases, the J end lost 0 bases, and 9 bases lay between the germline ends. CDR3 length equals 14 residues. Germline CDR1 and CDR2: SEHNR and FQNEAQ (reference sequence). CDR3 DNA: TGTGCCAGCAGCCCTCTCCAGAGCACAGATACGCAGTATTTT. It yields the protein CASSPLQSTDTQYF.

This chain joins TRBV6-5 and TRBJ2-7, with TRBD1 as a possible D gene (5 bases). The CDR3 covers 14 residues. V dropped 6 bases and J dropped 2 bases, with 14 bases sitting between them. CDR1 MNHEY and CDR2 SVGAGI come from the germline V gene. The CDR3 DNA follows: TGTGCCAGCAGGGACATGACAGCAACCTACGAGCAGTACTTC. Translating it yields CASRDMTATYEQYF.

V usage is TRBV9 and J usage is TRBJ2-7; 12 bases are a match to TRBD2. With V trimmed by 0 bases and J by 5 bases, 6 bases remained unmatched. Germline-derived CDR1 and CDR2 are SGDLS and YYNGEE. The CDR3 spans 16 residues. CDR3 in amino acids: CASSVGLAGVGNEQYF. The CDR3 DNA follows: TGTGCCAGCAGCGTAGGACTAGCGGGAGTAGGAAACGAGCAGTACTTC.

The V gene is TRBV19, the J gene TRBJ1-5, with TRBD1 as a possible D gene (5 bases). There are 15 residues in the CDR3. V lost 6 bases and J lost 8, with 20 bases in between. Per germline, CDR1 LNHDA and CDR2 SQIVND (reference sequence). CDR3 in amino acids: CASRRGGSGGEPQHF. The CDR3 DNA reads TGTGCCAGTAGGCGGGGGGGGTCAGGAGGAGAGCCCCAGCATTTT.

The CDR3 nucleotides read TGTGCCAGCAGTTACAGGGGACAGGGCCGAAATGAAAAACTGTTTTTT. Translation gives CASSYRGQGRNEKLFF. The gene calls are TRBV6-5 and TRBJ1-4, with TRBD1 identical over 9 bases. The CDR3 runs to 16 residues. Unmatched junction bases numbered 6, after V lost 2 bases and J lost 5 bases. Germline CDR1 MNHEY, CDR2 SVGAGI.

This clone was counted between two and nine times. The rearrangement links TRBV18 to TRBJ1-5; D not certain. From germline, CDR1 is KGHSH and CDR2 LQKENI. The CDR3 is 14 amino acids. Deletions cut 6 bases from V and 4 bases from J, with 13 bases between. In nucleotides, the CDR3 is TGTGCCAGCTCCAGTCGGGATGGGAATCAGCCCCAGCATTTT. It encodes CASSSRDGNQPQHF.

The chain carries TRBV5-6 and TRBJ2-7; a possible D gene is TRBD1 (5 bases). The V end lost 6 bases, the J end lost 2 bases, and 15 bases lay between the germline ends. Germline CDR1 reads SGHDT; CDR2 reads YYEEEE. The CDR3 totals 14 residues. In nucleotides, the CDR3 is TGTGCCAGCAAGCTTGGGCAGGGAACCTACGAGCAGTACTTC. Protein product: CASKLGQGTYEQYF.

This clone has just a few counts. The chain couples TRBV15 to TRBJ1-1; perhaps TRBD1 as D (6 bases). The CDR3 sequence is 15 residues long. Germline-derived CDR1 and CDR2 are LNHNV and YYDKDF (reference sequence). With 8 bases removed from V and 6 bases from J, the gap between germline ends came to 22 bases. CDR3 in amino acids: CATRTALPSVAEAFF. The DNA for the CDR3 is TGTGCCACCCGGACAGCACTACCGAGCGTCGCTGAAGCTTTCTTT.

This clone was found once. The rearrangement links TRBV27 to TRBJ2-4; tentatively, D is TRBD1 (5 bases). Germline V gene lookup returns CDR1 MNHEY and CDR2 SMNVEV (reference sequence). The ends were cut back, 3 bases at V and 8 bases at J, with 20 bases in the middle. The CDR3 length is 16 residues. The CDR3 DNA is TGTGCCAGCAGTTTCAGCCTGTCTCGCAGGGTGGACATTCAGTACTTC. This encodes CASSFSLSRRVDIQYF.

The gene calls are TRBV5-5 and TRBJ2-7; 9 positions match TRBD2. Unmatched junction bases numbered 4, after V lost 0 bases and J lost 0 bases. The CDR3 runs 16 residues. Germline CDR1 and CDR2: SGHKS and YYEKEE (reference sequence). Here the CDR3 DNA reads TGTGCCAGCAGCTTGGTGGCTAGCGGGATCTCCTACGAGCAGTACTTC. It translates to CASSLVASGISYEQYF.

J is TRBJ1-1 and V is TRBV2, with 7 nucleotides matching TRBD1. This CDR3 is 14 amino acids long. Trimming took 6 bases from V and 1 from J; bases not matched to a gene: 5. Germline V CDR1 and CDR2: SNHLY, FYNNEI. The CDR3 protein is CASRPGTANTEAFF. In nucleotides, the CDR3 is TGTGCCAGCAGGCCTGGGACAGCGAACACTGAAGCTTTCTTT. The variable domain in full, completed from reference TRBV2 and TRBJ1-1, reads EPEVTQTPSHQVTQMGQEVILRCVPISNHLYFYWYRQILGQKVEFLVSFYNNEISEKSEIFDDQFSVERPDGSNFTLKIRSTKLEDSAMYFCASRPGTANTEAFFGQGTRLTVV.

V gene TRBV6-5 combines with J gene TRBJ2-5; 7 bases map to TRBD2. This CDR3 has 12 residues. V lost 8 bases to trimming and J lost 4 bases; unmatched junction nucleotides: 4. Per the germline V gene, CDR1 is MNHEY and CDR2 is SVGAGI. The CDR3 DNA sequence: TGTGCCAGCCGACTAGCTCCAGAGACCCAGTACTTC. Residues: CASRLAPETQYF.

This clone appeared once. J is TRBJ2-2 and V is TRBV3-1 (or the pseudogene TRBV3-2); 7 nucleotides line up with TRBD1. V shed 4 bases, J shed 5 bases, and the junction held 7 bases outside the gene matches. CDR1 and CDR2 from the germline V gene are LGHDT and YNNKEL (reference sequence). The CDR3 runs to 15 residues. The CDR3 sequence: CASSRGNRGTGELFF. The CDR3 DNA follows: TGTGCCAGCAGCCGTGGGAACAGGGGAACCGGGGAGCTGTTTTTT.

The V call is TRBV3-1 (or the pseudogene TRBV3-2), the J call TRBJ2-1, with 9 bases that match TRBD1. The CDR3 spans 15 residues. Germline-derived CDR1 and CDR2 are LGHDT and YNNKEL (reference sequence). Trimming removed 4 bases from V and 7 bases from J; junction bases left unmatched: 8. The CDR3 coding sequence is TGTGCCAGCAGCCGCGGACAGGGGCTAATAAATGAGCAGTTCTTC. This sequence encodes CASSRGQGLINEQFF.

V usage is TRBV27 and J usage is TRBJ2-7; 8 positions match TRBD2. After removal of 6 bases from V and 2 bases from J, the junction contained 6 bases not matched to a gene. Germline V gene sequence: CDR1 MNHEY, CDR2 SMNVEV (reference sequence). The CDR3 length is 14 residues. In nucleotides, the CDR3 is TGTGCCAGCAGCCCCGGGACTAGACCCTACGAGCAGTACTTC. It translates to CASSPGTRPYEQYF.

The chain employs TRBV7-9 and TRBJ2-7; 8 nucleotides agree with TRBD1. The CDR3 runs to 15 residues. The V gene end was trimmed by 1 base and the J gene end by 4 bases; junction bases not matched to a gene: 6. CDR1 and CDR2 from the germline V gene are SEHNR and FQNEAQ (reference sequence). CDR3 in amino acids: CASSLVQGEGYEQYF. The CDR3 region has the DNA TGTGCCAGCAGCTTAGTACAGGGGGAAGGATACGAGCAGTACTTC.

V usage is TRBV6-1 and J usage is TRBJ1-6, with D unclear. V was pared by 0 bases and J by 10 bases, with 7 bases between. The length of the CDR3 is 13 residues. The germline V gene has CDR1 MNHNS and CDR2 SASEGT. The DNA of the CDR3 is TGTGCCAGCAGTGAAGCCCGGGGATCACCCCTCCACTTT. It yields the protein CASSEARGSPLHF.

V gene TRBV11-2 combines with J gene TRBJ2-5; possibly TRBD1 for D (5 bases). CDR1 and CDR2 (germline): SGHAT, FQNNGV. V lost 1 base and J lost 7, with 16 bases in between. This CDR3 is 15 amino acids long. The DNA of the CDR3 is TGTGCCAGCAGCTTAGGGACGCAGGGTACAGGGACCCAGTACTTC. Amino acids: CASSLGTQGTGTQYF.

The chain is built from TRBV5-5 and TRBJ2-7; D perhaps matches TRBD1 (5 bases). The CDR3 has 15 residues. Trimming pared 4 bases from V and 3 bases from J, leaving 17 bases between. CDR1 is SGHKS and CDR2 is YYEKEE in the germline V gene (reference sequence). For the CDR3, the DNA is TGTGCCAGCAGCGGGGTGTTAGGGGTGGACTACGAGCAGTACTTC. Encoded protein: CASSGVLGVDYEQYF.

The chain combines TRBV12-5 with TRBJ1-1; no reliable D call. The length of the CDR3 is 14 residues. Trimming left V 1 base short and J 1 base short, with 7 bases between. CDR1 and CDR2 (germline): LGHNT, FRNRAP. CDR3 nucleotides: TGTGCTAGTGGTTTGGGAGGGAAGAACACTGAAGCTTTCTTT. Its protein product is CASGLGGKNTEAFF.

The chain combines TRBV12-5 with TRBJ1-1; D call uncertain. With 5 bases removed from V and 4 bases from J, the gap between germline ends came to 8 bases. The CDR3 totals 12 residues. The germline V gene encodes CDR1 LGHNT and CDR2 FRNRAP. The CDR3 is CASGTRFTEAFF. The CDR3 bases are TGTGCTAGTGGTACGCGGTTCACTGAAGCTTTCTTT.

CDR3 coding DNA: TGTGCCAGCAGTTTAGGGGTAGGGGGGGCGAGCGGAAACACCATATATTTT. Protein: CASSLGVGGASGNTIYF. The chain has TRBV28 and TRBJ1-3; possible D gene TRBD1, 6 bases. This CDR3 spans 17 amino acids. V lost 2 bases, J lost 4 bases, and 18 bases lay in between. Germline V lookup: CDR1 MDHEN, CDR2 SYDVKM.

This rearrangement joins TRBV11-2 to TRBJ2-7; the D gene is possibly TRBD2 (5 bases). Trimming left V 4 bases short and J 4 bases short, with 11 bases between. The CDR3 totals 13 residues. The germline V gene encodes CDR1 SGHAT and CDR2 FQNNGV. CDR3 bases: TGTGCCAGCAGCTCGGCCGGGATATACGAGCAGTACTTC. Protein: CASSSAGIYEQYF.